This TCR beta chain was recovered during a study of radiation and T cells in renal cell carcinoma. Time point: baseline pretreatment blood. Stated treatment: 15 Gy SBRT to primary tumor, nephrectomy 4 weeks later. Serial blood draws occurred at baseline and 2 and 4 weeks post-SBRT. Clear cell pathology was present in this patient's renal cell carcinoma. Study outcomes and limitations: Top tumor clonotypes rose in blood 2 weeks post-radiation, then contracted.

Trimming left V 5 bases short and J 5 bases short, with 7 bases between. The CDR3 consists of 11 residues. From germline, CDR1 is DFQATT and CDR2 SNEGSKA (reference sequence). With respect to this clone: What it binds is unknown.

TCRdb's table, derived via immunoSEQ multiplex PCR, lists solely in-frame clones and lacks some. The repertoire holds 20,000 to 25,000 clones, with approximately 80% as singletons. The gene calls are TRBV20-1 and TRBJ2-1; D remains unclear. The sequencing here drew on blood, taken from a patient whose treatment included radiotherapy and nephrectomy. The TCR originated in a man between 60 and 70 years old with renal cell carcinoma. The CDR3 reads CSALRNNEQFF. CDR3 coding DNA: TGCAGTGCTCTCCGGAACAATGAGCAGTTCTTC.